The next 22 T cell receptor beta chains were all read from a single sample in a study of T cell responses to AZD1222 COVID-19 vaccine. Profiled with immunoSEQ multiplex PCR; TCRdb holds only in-frame clones, not every one. The data show about 120,000 clones, 85% to 90% seen once. Sequenced material: peripheral blood, taken on day 0 of AZD1222 vaccination. These receptors all stem from an adult in good health.

The chain carries TRBV19 and TRBJ1-4; possibly TRBD1 for D (5 bases). Trimming shortened V by 4 bases and J by 5 bases, and 17 bases separated the two germline ends. Germline loops: CDR1 LNHDA, CDR2 SQIVND (reference sequence). There are 16 residues in the CDR3. CDR3 loop: CASSSLSGTPNEKLFF. The CDR3, as DNA: TGTGCCAGTAGTAGTCTGTCCGGGACCCCCAATGAAAAACTGTTTTTT. The variable domain in full, with the rest retrieved from reference TRBV19 and TRBJ1-4, is DGGITQSPKYLFRKEGQNVTLSCEQNLNHDAMYWYRQDPGQGLRLIYYSQIVNDFQKGDIAEGYSVSREKKESFPLTVTSAQKNPTAFYLCASSSLSGTPNEKLFFGSGTQLSVL.

A few counts support this clone. The rearrangement links TRBV6-5 to TRBJ2-3, with 8 bases identical to TRBD1. This CDR3 contains 14 residues. The germline V gene encodes CDR1 MNHEY and CDR2 SVGAGI. The junction had 3 bases not matched to a gene; V was cut back by 6 bases and J by 1 base. The CDR3 loop reads CASRATGGTDTQYF. As DNA, the CDR3 is TGTGCCAGCAGGGCGACAGGGGGCACAGATACGCAGTATTTT.

The rearrangement links TRBV6-4 to TRBJ2-3; 7 nucleotides match TRBD1. The CDR3 is made up of 16 amino acids. Germline CDR1 is MRHNA and CDR2 is SNTAGT. After removal of 8 bases from V and 0 bases from J, the junction contained 11 bases not matched to a gene. The CDR3 is CASSLGEGASTDTQYF. CDR3 coding DNA: TGTGCCAGCTCACTCGGTGAGGGGGCAAGCACAGATACGCAGTATTTT.

CDR3 sequence: CASSVGVGGVFQTQYF. As DNA, the CDR3 is TGTGCCAGCAGCGTAGGGGTTGGAGGGGTTTTCCAGACCCAGTACTTC. This chain uses TRBV9 with TRBJ2-5; D is perhaps TRBD2 (6 bases). The CDR3 totals 16 residues. Germline V CDR1 and CDR2: SGDLS, YYNGEE. The V end lost 0 bases, the J end lost 6 bases, and 18 bases lay between the germline ends.

The rearrangement links TRBV19 to TRBJ2-1; 8 bases are shared with TRBD2. J was trimmed by 8 bases and V by 2 bases; bases with no gene match: 5. CDR1 is LNHDA, CDR2 SQIVND, per germline (reference sequence). The length of the CDR3 is 14 residues. DNA of the CDR3: TGTGCCAGTAGTATAACGGGGGGGCCTTATGAGCAGTTCTTC. As protein: CASSITGGPYEQFF.

The chain combines TRBV6-6 with TRBJ1-3; D is unclear. The CDR3 covers 13 residues. Looked up from germline, CDR1 is MNHNY and CDR2 is SVGAGI (reference sequence). The V gene lost 10 bases and the J gene lost 5 bases, with 15 bases spanning the gap. The CDR3 is CAIRQYQRNTIYF. CDR3 coding DNA: TGTGCCATCCGGCAGTACCAACGAAACACCATATATTTT.

On this clone itself: The sample contains more than one DNA sequence encoding this CDR3. For the CDR3, the DNA is TGTGCCAGCAGCGTAGGGGGTACTGGAAACACCATATATTTT. Residues: CASSVGGTGNTIYF. The rearrangement uses TRBV9 and TRBJ1-3; D gene ambiguous. The germline V and J ends were trimmed by 0 bases and 2 bases, with 6 bases remaining between them. This CDR3 region has 14 residues. Per germline, CDR1 SGDLS and CDR2 YYNGEE.

This clone was recorded a few times. This chain uses TRBV6-4 with TRBJ2-3; 7 positions agree with TRBD2. V was clipped by 3 bases and J by 5 bases; unmatched bases: 8. This CDR3 spans 15 amino acids. CDR1 is MRHNA and CDR2 is SNTAGT in the germline V gene. The CDR3 region has the DNA TGTGCCAGCAGTGAATCTAGCGGAGGTAAAGATACGCAGTATTTT. Amino acid sequence: CASSESSGGKDTQYF.

This clone is a singleton in its sample. CDR3 protein: CASSFSGTDTQYF. CDR3 DNA: TGTGCCAGCAGCTTTAGCGGCACAGATACGCAGTATTTT. The rearrangement joins TRBV11-3 to TRBJ2-3, with a possible D match to TRBD2 (5 bases). Trimming removed 3 bases from V and 1 base from J, with 5 bases in between. Germline V gene sequence: CDR1 SGHNT, CDR2 YENEEA. The CDR3 sequence is 13 residues long.

The chain joins TRBV18 to TRBJ1-2, with D possibly TRBD1 on 6 matching bases. Germline CDR1 and CDR2: KGHSH and LQKENI. This CDR3 contains 17 residues. Trimming stripped 3 bases from V and 4 bases from J, with 21 bases between. CDR3 in amino acids: CASSPSSGGAAIYGYTF. CDR3 DNA: TGTGCCAGCTCACCCTCCTCCGGGGGGGCGGCCATCTATGGCTACACCTTC. The whole variable domain, filled in from reference TRBV18 and TRBJ1-2, reads NAGVMQNPRHLVRRRGQEARLRCSPMKGHSHVYWYRQLPEEGLKFMVYLQKENIIDESGMPKERFSAEFPKEGPSILRIQQVVRGDSAAYFCASSPSSGGAAIYGYTFGSGTRLTVV.

CDR3 in DNA: TGTGCCAGCAGCTCACCGGGACAGGGCTACTCTGGGGCCAACGTCCTGACTTTC. This translates into CASSSPGQGYSGANVLTF. This chain links TRBV5-6 with TRBJ2-6, with 9 bases matching TRBD1. The CDR3 has 18 residues. Germline assignment: CDR1 SGHDT and CDR2 YYEEEE. J was trimmed by 0 bases and V by 3 bases; bases with no gene match: 7.

The rearrangement joins TRBV5-1 to TRBJ1-1, with unresolved D. The germline V and J ends were trimmed by 0 bases and 0 bases, with 15 bases remaining between them. The germline CDR1 and CDR2 sequences are SGHRS and YFSETQ. The CDR3 has 17 residues. Here the CDR3 reads CASSLGYQQLLNTEAFF. As DNA, the CDR3 is TGCGCCAGCAGCTTGGGGTACCAGCAACTACTGAACACTGAAGCTTTCTTT.

The gene calls are TRBV19 and TRBJ1-5, with 11 nucleotides matching TRBD1. The germline gives CDR1 LNHDA, CDR2 SQIVND (reference sequence). The J segment lost 6 bases and the V segment lost 5 bases, leaving 12 bases of the junction unmatched. This CDR3 region has 17 residues. The CDR3, as DNA: TGTGCCAGTAGTCCCACATTAGGACAGGGGGCGAGTCAGCCCCAGCATTTT. Translation: CASSPTLGQGASQPQHF.

This chain links TRBV5-5 with TRBJ1-5; TRBD1 matches at 9 bases. This CDR3 comprises 19 residues. Germline CDR1 is SGHKS and CDR2 is YYEKEE (reference sequence). The J segment lost 3 bases and the V segment lost 4 bases, leaving 17 bases of the junction unmatched. CDR3 amino acids: CASSPRMGQGTVNNQPQHF. CDR3 coding DNA: TGTGCCAGCAGCCCGAGAATGGGACAGGGCACCGTCAACAATCAGCCCCAGCATTTT.

There are a few counts of this clone. The rearrangement links TRBV7-2 to TRBJ2-3; TRBD2 might be the D (5 bases). Germline V lookup: CDR1 SGHTA, CDR2 FQGNSA. CDR3 length equals 15 residues. Trimming shortened V by 4 bases and J by 0 bases, and 11 bases separated the two germline ends. The CDR3 region has the DNA TGTGCCAGCAGCTCCGACTATCTTAGCACAGATACGCAGTATTTT. This encodes CASSSDYLSTDTQYF.

As concerns this clone: The germline gene is not matched at one end of the junction; a read error may be the cause. V usage is TRBV19 and J usage is TRBJ2-1; D is uncertain. From germline, CDR1 is LNHDA and CDR2 SQIVND (reference sequence). The CDR3 loop spans 12 amino acids. The CDR3 sequence: CASSIQNGVGIF. CDR3 sequence (DNA): TGTGCCAGTAGTATACAGAATGGGGTGGGGATCTTC.

The genes are TRBV19 and TRBJ1-5; D ambiguous. Deletions cut 4 bases from V and 2 bases from J, with 12 bases between. The CDR3 contains 15 residues. CDR1 is LNHDA and CDR2 is SQIVND in the germline V gene (reference sequence). The CDR3 spells CASSTTAGRNQPQHF. The CDR3 nucleotides read TGTGCCAGTAGTACCACAGCTGGTCGCAATCAGCCCCAGCATTTT.

In this sample, this clone turned up once. The V call is TRBV4-1, the J call TRBJ1-5; D perhaps matches TRBD1 (5 bases). Germline V gene data show CDR1 as MGHRA and CDR2 as YSYEKL. The V gene lost 1 base and the J gene lost 0 bases, with 13 bases spanning the gap. There are 17 residues in the CDR3. Here the CDR3 reads CASSQAGLPYSNQPQHF. The CDR3 DNA reads as TGCGCCAGCAGCCAAGCGGGACTCCCCTATAGCAATCAGCCCCAGCATTTT.

V and J are TRBV14 and TRBJ2-7; 7 bases are shared with TRBD2. Germline values: CDR1 SGHDN, CDR2 FVKESK. Trimming at V came to 4 bases and at J to 2 bases, leaving 5 bases not matched to a gene. The CDR3 is 14 residues long. This CDR3 reads CASSLRDYAYEQYF. CDR3 DNA sequence: TGTGCCAGCAGCCTTCGGGACTATGCCTACGAGCAGTACTTC.

A single count supports this clone. V usage is TRBV2 and J usage is TRBJ2-5, with 9 bases aligning to TRBD1. This CDR3 contains 13 residues. Germline values: CDR1 SNHLY, CDR2 FYNNEI. V shed 6 bases, J shed 4 bases, and the junction held 3 bases outside the gene matches. This CDR3 is CASSRDRAETQYF. The DNA for the CDR3 is TGTGCCAGCAGCCGGGACAGGGCAGAGACCCAGTACTTC.

The V gene is TRBV11-2, the J gene TRBJ2-7; D unresolved. The CDR3 runs to 12 residues. The germline gives CDR1 SGHAT, CDR2 FQNNGV. Trimming stripped 2 bases from V and 4 bases from J, with 6 bases between. The CDR3 is CASSLLGYEQYF. CDR3 in DNA: TGTGCCAGCAGCTTACTTGGTTACGAGCAGTACTTC.

The chain recombines TRBV7-9 with TRBJ1-1; D gene ambiguous. V lost 11 bases to trimming and J lost 0 bases, with 10 bases between them. This CDR3 is 12 amino acids long. CDR1 is SEHNR and CDR2 is FQNEAQ in the germline V gene (reference sequence). This chain's CDR3 is CALAAVNTEAFF. The CDR3 nucleotides are TGTGCCCTAGCTGCCGTGAACACTGAAGCTTTCTTT.